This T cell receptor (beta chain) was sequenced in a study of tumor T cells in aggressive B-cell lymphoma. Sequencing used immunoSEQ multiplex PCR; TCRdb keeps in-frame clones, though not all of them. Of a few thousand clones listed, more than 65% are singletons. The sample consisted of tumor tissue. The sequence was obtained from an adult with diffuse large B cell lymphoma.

CDR3 coding DNA: TGTGCCAGCAGTGTCCAGGGTTCGACCTACGAGCAGTACTTC. Protein: CASSVQGSTYEQYF. The chain has TRBV2 and TRBJ2-7; a possible D gene is TRBD1 (5 bases). The germline V and J ends were trimmed by 4 bases and 2 bases, with 12 bases remaining between them. The CDR3 covers 14 residues. CDR1 and CDR2 from the germline V gene are SNHLY and FYNNEI.